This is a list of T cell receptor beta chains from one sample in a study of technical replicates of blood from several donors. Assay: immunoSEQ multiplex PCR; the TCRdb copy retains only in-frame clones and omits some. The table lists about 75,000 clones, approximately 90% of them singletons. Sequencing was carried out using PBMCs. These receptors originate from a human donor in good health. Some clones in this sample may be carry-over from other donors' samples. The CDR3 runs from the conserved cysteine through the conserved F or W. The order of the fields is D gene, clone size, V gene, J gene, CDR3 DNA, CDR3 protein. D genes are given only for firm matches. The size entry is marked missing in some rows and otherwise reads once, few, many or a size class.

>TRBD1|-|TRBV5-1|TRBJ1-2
TGCGCCAGCAGCTCGGGACAGAACTATGGCTACACCTTC
CASSSGQNYGYTF
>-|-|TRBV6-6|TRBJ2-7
TGTGCCAGCAGTTACAGGGATGGGGGGGAGCAGTACTTC
CASSYRDGGEQYF
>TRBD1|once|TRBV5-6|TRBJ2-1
TGTGCCAGCACCCCTGACAGGGGCTCCTACAATGAGCAGTTCTTC
CASTPDRGSYNEQFF
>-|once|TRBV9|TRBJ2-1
TGTGCCAGCAGCGTTTTCGGGGGATCTTACAATGAGCAGTTCTTC
CASSVFGGSYNEQFF
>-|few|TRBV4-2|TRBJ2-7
TGTGCCAGCAGCCAAGCTAGCAGCCACGAGCAGTACTTC
CASSQASSHEQYF
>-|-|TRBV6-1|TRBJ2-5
TGTGCCACCCAGGGAGGAGAGACCCAGTACTTC
CATQGGETQYF
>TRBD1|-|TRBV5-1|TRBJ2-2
TGCGCCAGCAGCGAAAGGACAGGAGACACCGGGGAGCTGTTTTTT
CASSERTGDTGELFF
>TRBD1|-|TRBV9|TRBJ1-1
TGTGCCAGCAGCGGGAGGGGACAGTCTCACACTGAAGCTTTCTTT
CASSGRGQSHTEAFF
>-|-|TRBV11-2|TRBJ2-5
TGTGCCAGCAGCTTAGTAAGGGGTCGTCAGACCCAGTACTTC
CASSLVRGRQTQYF
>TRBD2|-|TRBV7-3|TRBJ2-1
TGTGCCAGCAGCTCCGGGACTAGCGGGGTGGATGAGCAGTTCTTC
CASSSGTSGVDEQFF
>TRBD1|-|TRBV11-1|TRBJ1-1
TGTGCCAGCAGCTTAGAGAGCAGGGGGCACACTGAAGCTTTCTTT
CASSLESRGHTEAFF
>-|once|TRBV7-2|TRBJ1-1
TGTGCCAGCAGTACAGAGACAGGACCAATGAACACTGAAGCTTTCTTT
CASSTETGPMNTEAFF
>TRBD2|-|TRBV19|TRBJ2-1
TGTGCCAGTAGTAGGGGGACTAGCGGCTACAATGAGCAGTTCTTC
CASSRGTSGYNEQFF
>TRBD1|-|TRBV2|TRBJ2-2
TGTGCCAGCAGTAACAGGGGGCGTACCGGGGAGCTGTTTTTT
CASSNRGRTGELFF
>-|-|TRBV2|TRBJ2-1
TGTGCCAGCAGTGAATTTAAGGCGTCGGGGTCCTACAATGAGCAGTTCTTC
CASSEFKASGSYNEQFF
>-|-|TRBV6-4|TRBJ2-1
TGTGCCAGCAGTCCCTTCTGGGGGGACCACAATGAGCAGTTCTTC
CASSPFWGDHNEQFF
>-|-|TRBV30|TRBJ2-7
TGTGCCTGGAGTAGGGGGTATCTAGGAGGCAATTCCTACGAGCAGTACTTC
CAWSRGYLGGNSYEQYF
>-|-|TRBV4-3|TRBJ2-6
TGCGCCAGCAGCCCAAGGGGGATTGGGGCCAACGTCCTGACTTTC
CASSPRGIGANVLTF
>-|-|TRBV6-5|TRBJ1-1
TGTGCCAGCAGTTACTCGTGGGACAAGAACACTGAAGCTTTCTTT
CASSYSWDKNTEAFF
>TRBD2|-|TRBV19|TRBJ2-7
TGTGCCAGTTCCCGGGATAGCGGGACGACCTACGAGCAGTACTTC
CASSRDSGTTYEQYF
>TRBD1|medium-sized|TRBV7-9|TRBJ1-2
TGTGCCAGCAGCTCAAGGACAGGACTCTTTCACGTTCGGACCTTC
CASSSRTGLFHVRTF
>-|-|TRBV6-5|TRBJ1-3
TGTGCCAGCAGCAACTCTGGAAACACCATATATTTT
CASSNSGNTIYF
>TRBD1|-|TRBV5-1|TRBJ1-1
TGCGCCAGCAGCTTGGGCAGGGGGATTGAGTCTGAAGCTTTCTTT
CASSLGRGIESEAFF
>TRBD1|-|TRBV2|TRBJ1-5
TGTGCCAGCAGTGAATTAGGGGGCCCCAATCAGCCCCAGCATTTT
CASSELGGPNQPQHF
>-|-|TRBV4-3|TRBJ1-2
TGCGCCAGCAGCCAAGATCATTCCTTCCGGGGCTACACCTTC
CASSQDHSFRGYTF
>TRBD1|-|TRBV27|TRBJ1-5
TGTGCCAGCAGTTTCGGACAGGGCCCCAATCAGCCCCAGCATTTT
CASSFGQGPNQPQHF
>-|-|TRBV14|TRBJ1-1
TGTGCCAGCAGCCAAGACCCGAGAACTGAAGCTTTCTTT
CASSQDPRTEAFF
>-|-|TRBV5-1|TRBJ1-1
TGCGCCAGTACCCGGGGTACGAACACTGAAGCTTTCTTT
CASTRGTNTEAFF
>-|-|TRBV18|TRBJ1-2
TGTGCCAGCTCACCCGGGGAAAACTATGGCTACACCTTC
CASSPGENYGYTF
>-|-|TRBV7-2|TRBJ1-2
TGTGCCAGCAGCGACACCTGGGGAGGGGCCTATGGCTACACCTTC
CASSDTWGGAYGYTF
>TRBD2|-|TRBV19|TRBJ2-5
TGTGCCAGTAGTACCTCACGACTAGCGGGGGGCTCACGGACCCAGTACTTC
CASSTSRLAGGSRTQYF
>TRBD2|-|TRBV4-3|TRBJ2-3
TGCGCCAGCAGCCAAGGAGGCGGAACTAGCGGGGGGTCCAGAGATACGCAGTATTTT
CASSQGGGTSGGSRDTQYF
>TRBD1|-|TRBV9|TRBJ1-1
TGTGCCAGCAGCTCCACAGGGGCCCTGGGAAACACTGAAGCTTTCTTT
CASSSTGALGNTEAFF
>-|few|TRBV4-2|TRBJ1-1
TGTGCCAGCAGCCAAGAGGCAGGGCAGAACACTGAAGCTTTCTTT
CASSQEAGQNTEAFF
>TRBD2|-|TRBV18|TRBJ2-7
TGTGCCAGCTCACCGTTTGGCCTAGCGGGAGGATCATACGAGCAGTACTTC
CASSPFGLAGGSYEQYF
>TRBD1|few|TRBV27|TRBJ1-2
TGTGCCAGCAGTTCGACAGGGGGCCTTGGCTACACCTTC
CASSSTGGLGYTF
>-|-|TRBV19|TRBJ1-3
TGTGCCAGTAGTATGAGGGAGCCGACCCCTGGAAACACCATATATTTT
CASSMREPTPGNTIYF
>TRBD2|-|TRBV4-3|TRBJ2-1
TGCGCCAGCAGCCAAGGAAAATCTAGCGGAAATGAGCAGTTCTTC
CASSQGKSSGNEQFF
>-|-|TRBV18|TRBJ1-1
TGTGCCAGCTCACCTCCCACGGTGAGGAACACTGAAGCTTTCTTT
CASSPPTVRNTEAFF
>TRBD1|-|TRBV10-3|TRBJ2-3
TGTGCCATCACCCGGGACAGGGGTACAGATACGCAGTATTTT
CAITRDRGTDTQYF
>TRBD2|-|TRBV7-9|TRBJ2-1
TGTGCCAGCAGCTTAGTGCTAGCGGGAGAGTCTGAGCAGTTCTTC
CASSLVLAGESEQFF
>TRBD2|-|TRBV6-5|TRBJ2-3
TGTGCCAGCAGTTACTCGACTAGCGGGAGCACAGATACGCAGTATTTT
CASSYSTSGSTDTQYF
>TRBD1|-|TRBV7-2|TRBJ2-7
TGTGCCAGCAGCCCGGGACAGGGTTACGAGCAGTACTTC
CASSPGQGYEQYF
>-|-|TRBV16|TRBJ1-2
TGTGCCAGCAGCCAATCCGTCGGGGGCTATGGCTACACCTTC
CASSQSVGGYGYTF
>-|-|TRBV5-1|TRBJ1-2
TGCGCCAGCAGCTTGGGGTTAGGAGCATATGGCTACACCTTC
CASSLGLGAYGYTF
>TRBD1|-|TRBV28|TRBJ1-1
TGTGCCAGTCGACAGGGGGTTCAGAACACTGAAGCTTTCTTT
CASRQGVQNTEAFF
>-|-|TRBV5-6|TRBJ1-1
TGTGCCAGCAGCTTGCTCGGGGGTGAAGCTTTCTTT
CASSLLGGEAFF
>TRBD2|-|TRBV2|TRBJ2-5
TGTGCCAGCAGTGAAGGGGCGGGGGGATCTCCGGGGACCCAGTACTTC
CASSEGAGGSPGTQYF
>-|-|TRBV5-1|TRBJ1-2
TGCGCCAGCAACTCAAACAGGGAGGGCGGCTACACCTTC
CASNSNREGGYTF
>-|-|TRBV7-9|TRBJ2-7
TGTGCCAGCAGCTTAGCAGGAGCAGGGGCCTACGAGCAGTACTTC
CASSLAGAGAYEQYF
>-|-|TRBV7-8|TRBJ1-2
TGTGCCAGCAGCTCTCCCGGGGGAGGTTATGGCTACACCTTC
CASSSPGGGYGYTF
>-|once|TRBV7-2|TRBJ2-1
TGTGCCAGCAGCTTAACCAAAGCGGGCCGAGGAAGGTATGAGCAGTTCTTC
CASSLTKAGRGRYEQFF
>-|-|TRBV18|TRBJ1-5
TGTGCCAGCTCACTGCTTAGGGGGGAGGGCCAGCCCCAGCATTTT
CASSLLRGEGQPQHF
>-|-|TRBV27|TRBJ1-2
TGTGCCAGAAGAGGGCCCGGGCCTAACTATGGCTACACCTTC
CARRGPGPNYGYTF